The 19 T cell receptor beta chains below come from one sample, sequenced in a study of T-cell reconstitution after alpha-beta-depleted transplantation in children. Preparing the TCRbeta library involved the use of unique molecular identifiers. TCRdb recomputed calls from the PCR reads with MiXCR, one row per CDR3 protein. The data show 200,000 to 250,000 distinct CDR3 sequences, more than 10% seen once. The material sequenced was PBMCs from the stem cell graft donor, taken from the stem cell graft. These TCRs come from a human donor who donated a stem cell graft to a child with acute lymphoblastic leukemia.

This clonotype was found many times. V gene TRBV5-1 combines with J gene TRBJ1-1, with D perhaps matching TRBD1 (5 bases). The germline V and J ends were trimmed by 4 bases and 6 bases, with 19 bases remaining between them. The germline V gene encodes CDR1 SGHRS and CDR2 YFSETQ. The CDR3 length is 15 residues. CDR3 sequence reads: CASSPMGRMDPEAFF. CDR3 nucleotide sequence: TGCGCCAGCAGCCCGATGGGGCGGATGGACCCTGAAGCTTTCTTT. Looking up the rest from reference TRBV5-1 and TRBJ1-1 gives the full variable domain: KAGVTQTPRYLIKTRGQQVTLSCSPISGHRSVSWYQQTPGQGLQFLFEYFSETQRNKGNFPGRFSGRQFSNSRSEMNVSTLELGDSALYLCASSPMGRMDPEAFFGQGTRLTVV.

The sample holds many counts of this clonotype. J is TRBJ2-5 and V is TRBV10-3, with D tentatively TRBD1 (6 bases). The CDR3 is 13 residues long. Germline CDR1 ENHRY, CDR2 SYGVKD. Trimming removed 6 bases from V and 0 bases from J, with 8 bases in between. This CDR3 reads CAISRTDQETQYF. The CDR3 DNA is TGTGCCATCAGCCGGACAGACCAAGAGACCCAGTACTTC.

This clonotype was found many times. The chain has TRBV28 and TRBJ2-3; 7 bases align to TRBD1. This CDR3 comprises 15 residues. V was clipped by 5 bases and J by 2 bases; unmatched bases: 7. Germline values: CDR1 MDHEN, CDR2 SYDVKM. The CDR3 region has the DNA TGTGCCAGCAGTAGACAGGGAGTTTACACAGATACGCAGTATTTT. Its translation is CASSRQGVYTDTQYF. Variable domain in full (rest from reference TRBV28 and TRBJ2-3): DVKVTQSSRYLVKRTGEKVFLECVQDMDHENMFWYRQDPGLGLRLIYFSYDVKMKEKGDIPEGYSVSREKKERFSLILESASTNQTSMYLCASSRQGVYTDTQYFGPGTRLTVL.

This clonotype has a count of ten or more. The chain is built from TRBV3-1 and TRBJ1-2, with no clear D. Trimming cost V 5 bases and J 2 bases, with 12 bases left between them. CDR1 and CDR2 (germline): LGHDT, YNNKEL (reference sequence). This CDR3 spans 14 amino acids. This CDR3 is CASSSRTGNYGYTF. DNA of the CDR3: TGTGCCAGCAGCTCCCGGACGGGGAACTATGGCTACACCTTC.

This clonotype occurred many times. For the CDR3, the DNA is TGTGCCAGCAGTCCACGACAGGGTTTCGGAAACACCATATATTTT. It specifies CASSPRQGFGNTIYF. The V and J genes are TRBV25-1 and TRBJ1-3; 7 bases are a match to TRBD1. Losses at the gene ends were 5 bases for V and 4 bases for J; bases not matched to a gene: 8. Germline V gene lookup returns CDR1 MGHDK and CDR2 SYGVNS. There are 15 residues in the CDR3.

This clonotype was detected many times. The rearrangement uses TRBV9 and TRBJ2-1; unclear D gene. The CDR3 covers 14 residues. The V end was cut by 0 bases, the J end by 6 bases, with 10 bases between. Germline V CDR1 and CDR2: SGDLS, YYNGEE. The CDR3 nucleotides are TGTGCCAGCAGCGTAGCAGCAACGGTCAATGAGCAGTTCTTC. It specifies CASSVAATVNEQFF.

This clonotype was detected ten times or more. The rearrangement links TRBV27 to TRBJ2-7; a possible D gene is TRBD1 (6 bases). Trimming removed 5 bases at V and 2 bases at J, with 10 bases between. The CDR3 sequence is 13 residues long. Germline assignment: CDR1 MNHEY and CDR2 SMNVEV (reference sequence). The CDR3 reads CASSARTAYEQYF. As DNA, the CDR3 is TGTGCCAGCAGTGCCCGGACAGCCTACGAGCAGTACTTC.

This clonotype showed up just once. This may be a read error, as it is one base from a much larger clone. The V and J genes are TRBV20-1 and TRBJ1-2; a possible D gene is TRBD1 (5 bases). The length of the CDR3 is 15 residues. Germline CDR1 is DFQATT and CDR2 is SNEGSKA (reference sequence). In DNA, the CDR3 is TGCAGTGCTGGGGCGATTGGGGGGGGTAACTATGGCTACCCCTTC. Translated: CSAGAIGGGNYGYPF.

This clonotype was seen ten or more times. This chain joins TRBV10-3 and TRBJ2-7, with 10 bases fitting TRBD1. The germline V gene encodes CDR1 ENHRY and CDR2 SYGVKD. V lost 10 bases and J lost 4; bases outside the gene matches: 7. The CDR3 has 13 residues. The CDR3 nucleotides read TGTGCCACCCGTTCGGGACAGGGGTACGAGCAGTACTTC. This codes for CATRSGQGYEQYF.

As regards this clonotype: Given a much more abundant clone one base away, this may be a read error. CDR3 amino acids: CASSQEWPEGNTIYF. The CDR3, as DNA: TGTGCCAGCAGCCAAGAATGGCCAGAAGGAAACACCATATATTTT. The chain has TRBV3-1 and TRBJ1-3; the D is unclear. With 0 bases removed from V and 4 bases from J, the gap between germline ends came to 10 bases. CDR1 is LGHDT, CDR2 YNNKEL, per germline (reference sequence). The CDR3 extends over 15 amino acids.

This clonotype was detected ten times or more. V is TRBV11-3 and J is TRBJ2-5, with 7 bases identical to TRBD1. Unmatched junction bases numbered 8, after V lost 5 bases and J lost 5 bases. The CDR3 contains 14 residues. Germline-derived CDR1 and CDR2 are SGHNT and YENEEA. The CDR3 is CASSAGQASETQYF. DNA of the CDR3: TGTGCCAGCAGCGCCGGACAGGCGTCGGAGACCCAGTACTTC. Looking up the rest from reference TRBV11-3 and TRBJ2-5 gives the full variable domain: EAGVVQSPRYKIIEKKQPVAFWCNPISGHNTLYWYLQNLGQGPELLIRYENEEAVDDSQLPKDRFSAERLKGVDSTLKIQPAELGDSAVYLCASSAGQASETQYFGPGTRLLVL.

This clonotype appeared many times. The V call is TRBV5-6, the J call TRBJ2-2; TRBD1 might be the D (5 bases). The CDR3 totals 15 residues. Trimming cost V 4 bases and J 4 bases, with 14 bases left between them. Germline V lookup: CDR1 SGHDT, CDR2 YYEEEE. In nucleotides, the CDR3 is TGTGCCAGCAGCGTGTGGCGTAGGGGCACCGGGGAGCTGTTTTTT. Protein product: CASSVWRRGTGELFF. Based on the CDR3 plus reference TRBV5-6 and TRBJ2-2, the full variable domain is DAGVTQSPTHLIKTRGQQVTLRCSPKSGHDTVSWYQQALGQGPQFIFQYYEEEERQRGNFPDRFSGHQFPNYSSELNVNALLLGDSALYLCASSVWRRGTGELFFGEGSRLTVL.

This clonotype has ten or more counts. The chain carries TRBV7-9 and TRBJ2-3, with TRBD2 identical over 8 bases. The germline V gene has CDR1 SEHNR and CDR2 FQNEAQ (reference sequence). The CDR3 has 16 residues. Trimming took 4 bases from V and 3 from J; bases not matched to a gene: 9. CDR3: CASSSKDSGSTDTQYF. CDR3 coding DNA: TGTGCCAGCAGCTCCAAAGACAGCGGGAGTACAGATACGCAGTATTTT. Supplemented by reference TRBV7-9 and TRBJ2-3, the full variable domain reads DTGVSQNPRHKITKRGQNVTFRCDPISEHNRLYWYRQTLGQGPEFLTYFQNEAQLEKSRLLSDRFSAERPKGSFSTLEIQRTEQGDSAMYLCASSSKDSGSTDTQYFGPGTRLTVL.

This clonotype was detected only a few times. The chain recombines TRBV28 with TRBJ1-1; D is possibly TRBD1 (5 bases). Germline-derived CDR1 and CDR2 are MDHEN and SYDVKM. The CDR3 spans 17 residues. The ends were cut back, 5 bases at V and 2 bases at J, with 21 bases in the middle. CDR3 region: CASSGKMGRGKNTEAFF. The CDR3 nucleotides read TGTGCCAGCAGTGGGAAAATGGGACGGGGGAAAAACACTGAAGCTTTCTTT.

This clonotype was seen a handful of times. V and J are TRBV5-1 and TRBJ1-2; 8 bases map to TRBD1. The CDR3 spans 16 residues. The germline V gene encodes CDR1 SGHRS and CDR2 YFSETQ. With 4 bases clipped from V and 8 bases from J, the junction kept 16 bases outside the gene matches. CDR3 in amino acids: CASSGYGQGRSLGYTF. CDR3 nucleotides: TGCGCCAGCAGCGGTTATGGACAGGGCCGCTCCCTCGGCTACACCTTC.

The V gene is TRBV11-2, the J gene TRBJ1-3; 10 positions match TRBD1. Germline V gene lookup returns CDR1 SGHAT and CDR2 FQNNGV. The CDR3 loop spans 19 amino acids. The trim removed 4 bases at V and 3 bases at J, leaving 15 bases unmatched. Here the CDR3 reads CASSSPGQGPAGFGNTIYF. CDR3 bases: TGTGCCAGCAGCTCACCGGGACAGGGGCCGGCGGGATTTGGAAACACCATATATTTT.

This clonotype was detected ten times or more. The CDR3, as DNA: TGTGCCTCCAGGGGACTCGGTGAAGCTTTCTTT. Its protein product is CASRGLGEAFF. The J gene is TRBJ1-1, the V gene TRBV10-3; weak D call: TRBD1 (6 bases). V was cut by 11 bases and J by 7 bases, with 14 bases left in between. The CDR3 is 11 amino acids. Germline CDR1 ENHRY, CDR2 SYGVKD.

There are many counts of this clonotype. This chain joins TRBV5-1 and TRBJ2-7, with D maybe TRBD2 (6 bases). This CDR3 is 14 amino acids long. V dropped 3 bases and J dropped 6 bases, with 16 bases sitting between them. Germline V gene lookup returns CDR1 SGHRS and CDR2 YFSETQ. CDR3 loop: CASSSQRLGGEQYF. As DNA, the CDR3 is TGCGCCAGCAGCTCTCAGAGGCTCGGGGGCGAGCAGTACTTC.

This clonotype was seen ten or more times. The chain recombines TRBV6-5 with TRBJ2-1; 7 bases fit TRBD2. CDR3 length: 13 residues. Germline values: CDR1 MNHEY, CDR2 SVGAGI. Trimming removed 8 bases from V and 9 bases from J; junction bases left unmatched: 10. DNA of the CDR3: TGTGCCAGCCGCCTGACTAGCACAGCTGAGCAGTTCTTC. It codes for CASRLTSTAEQFF.